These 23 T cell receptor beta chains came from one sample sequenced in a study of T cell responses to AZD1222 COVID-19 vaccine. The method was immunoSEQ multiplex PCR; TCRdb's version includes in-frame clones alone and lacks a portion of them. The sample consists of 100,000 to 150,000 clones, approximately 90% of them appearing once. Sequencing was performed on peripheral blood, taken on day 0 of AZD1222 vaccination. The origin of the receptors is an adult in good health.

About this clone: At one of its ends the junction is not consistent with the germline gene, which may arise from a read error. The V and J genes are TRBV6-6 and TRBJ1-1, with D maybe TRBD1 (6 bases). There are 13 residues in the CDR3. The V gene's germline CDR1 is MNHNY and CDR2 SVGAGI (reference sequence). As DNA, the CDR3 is TGTGCCAGCAGCCCTGACAGGAACATTGAAGCTTTCTTT. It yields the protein CASSPDRNIEAFF.

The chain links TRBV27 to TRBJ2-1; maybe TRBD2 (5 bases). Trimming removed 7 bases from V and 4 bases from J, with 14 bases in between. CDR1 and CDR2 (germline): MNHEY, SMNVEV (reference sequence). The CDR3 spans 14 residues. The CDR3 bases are TGTGCCAGCAAGCCGGGAACGACGTACAATGAGCAGTTCTTC. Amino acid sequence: CASKPGTTYNEQFF.

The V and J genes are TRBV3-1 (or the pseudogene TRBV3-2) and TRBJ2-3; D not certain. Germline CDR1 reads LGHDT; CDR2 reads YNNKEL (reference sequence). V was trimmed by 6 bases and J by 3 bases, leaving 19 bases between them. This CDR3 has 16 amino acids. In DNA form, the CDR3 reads TGTGCCAGCAGTTCAGACCCAGGTGAGAGAACAGATACGCAGTATTTT. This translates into CASSSDPGERTDTQYF.

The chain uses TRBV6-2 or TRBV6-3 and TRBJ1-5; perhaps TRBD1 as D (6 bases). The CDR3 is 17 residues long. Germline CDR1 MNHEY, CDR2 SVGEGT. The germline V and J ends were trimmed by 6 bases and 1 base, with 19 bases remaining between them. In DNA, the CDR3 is TGTGCCAGCAGCCTGTTGACTTCAGGGGTGAGCAATCAGCCCCAGCATTTT. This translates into CASSLLTSGVSNQPQHF.

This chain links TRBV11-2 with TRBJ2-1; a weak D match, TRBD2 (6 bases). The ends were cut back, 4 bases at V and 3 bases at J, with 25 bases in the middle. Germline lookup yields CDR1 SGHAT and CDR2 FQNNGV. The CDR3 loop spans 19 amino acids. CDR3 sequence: CASSSATNYRDSFYNEQFF. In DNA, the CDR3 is TGTGCCAGCAGCTCCGCCACCAACTACCGGGACTCGTTCTACAATGAGCAGTTCTTC.

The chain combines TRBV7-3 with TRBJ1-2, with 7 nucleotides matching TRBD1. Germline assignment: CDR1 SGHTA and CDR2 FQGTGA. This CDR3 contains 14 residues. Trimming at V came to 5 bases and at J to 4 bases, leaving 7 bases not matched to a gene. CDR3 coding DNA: TGTGCCAGCAGCCTCGGGACAGTCGGCTATGGCTACACCTTC. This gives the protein CASSLGTVGYGYTF. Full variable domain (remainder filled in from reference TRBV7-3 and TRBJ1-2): GAGVSQTPSNKVTEKGKYVELRCDPISGHTALYWYRQSLGQGPEFLIYFQGTGAADDSGLPNDRFFAVRPEGSVSTLKIQRTERGDSAVYLCASSLGTVGYGYTFGSGTRLTVV.

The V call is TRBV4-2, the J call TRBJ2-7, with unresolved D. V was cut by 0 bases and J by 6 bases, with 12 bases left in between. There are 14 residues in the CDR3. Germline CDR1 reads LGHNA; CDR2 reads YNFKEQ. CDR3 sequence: CASSQDRAVREQYF. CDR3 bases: TGTGCCAGCAGCCAAGATCGGGCAGTCCGCGAGCAGTACTTC.

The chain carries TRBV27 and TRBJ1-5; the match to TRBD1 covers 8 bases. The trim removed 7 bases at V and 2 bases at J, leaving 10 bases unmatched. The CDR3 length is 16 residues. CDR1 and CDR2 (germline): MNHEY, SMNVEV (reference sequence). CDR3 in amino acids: CASKVLQGAGNQPQHF. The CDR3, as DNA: TGTGCCAGCAAGGTCCTTCAGGGGGCAGGCAATCAGCCCCAGCATTTT.

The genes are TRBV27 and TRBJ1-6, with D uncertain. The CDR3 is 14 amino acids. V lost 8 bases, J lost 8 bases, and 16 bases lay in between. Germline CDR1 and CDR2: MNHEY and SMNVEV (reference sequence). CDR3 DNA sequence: TGTGCCAGCGGAGAGGAGGAACTGGATTCACCCCTCCACTTT. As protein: CASGEEELDSPLHF.

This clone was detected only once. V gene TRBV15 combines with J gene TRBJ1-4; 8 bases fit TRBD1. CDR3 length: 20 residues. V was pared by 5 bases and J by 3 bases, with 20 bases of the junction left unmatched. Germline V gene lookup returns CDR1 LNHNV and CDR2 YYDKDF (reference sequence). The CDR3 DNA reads TGTGCCACCAGCCCAGGGGGCGGGACGGGCACGAATCTACCTAATGAAAAACTGTTTTTT. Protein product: CATSPGGGTGTNLPNEKLFF.

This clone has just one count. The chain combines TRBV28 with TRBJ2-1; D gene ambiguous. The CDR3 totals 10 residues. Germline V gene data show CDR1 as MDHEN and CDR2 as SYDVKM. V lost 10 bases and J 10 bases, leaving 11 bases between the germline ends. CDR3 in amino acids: CATEGVEQFF. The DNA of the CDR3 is TGTGCCACCGAAGGTGTGGAGCAGTTCTTC.

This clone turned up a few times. CDR3 coding DNA: TGTGCCAGCAGCTTTGGAAATCAGCCCCAGCATTTT. Protein: CASSFGNQPQHF. The gene calls are TRBV5-8 and TRBJ1-5, with D unresolved. CDR3 length equals 12 residues. The V end was cut by 2 bases, the J end by 4 bases, with 4 bases between. Germline CDR1 reads SGHTS; CDR2 reads YDEGEE.

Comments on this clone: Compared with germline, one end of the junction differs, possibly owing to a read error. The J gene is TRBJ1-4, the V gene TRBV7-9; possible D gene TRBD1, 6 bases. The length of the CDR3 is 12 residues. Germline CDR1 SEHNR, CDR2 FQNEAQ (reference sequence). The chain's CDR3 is CASSLADKGVSF. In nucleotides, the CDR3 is TGTGCCAGCAGCTTAGCGGACAAGGGGGTTAGTTTT.

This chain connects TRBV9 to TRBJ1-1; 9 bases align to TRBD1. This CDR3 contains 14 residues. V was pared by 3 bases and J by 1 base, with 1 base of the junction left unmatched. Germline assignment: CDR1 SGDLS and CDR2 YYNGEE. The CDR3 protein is CASSAQGANTEAFF. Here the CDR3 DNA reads TGTGCCAGCAGCGCACAGGGGGCGAACACTGAAGCTTTCTTT.

The CDR3 nucleotides read TGTGCCAGCAGTCCACCGGGGACAGGGGTTATAGATACGCAGTATTTT. Translating gives CASSPPGTGVIDTQYF. J is TRBJ2-3 and V is TRBV25-1, with 10 positions matching TRBD1. This CDR3 is built from 16 residues. Trimming cost V 5 bases and J 5 bases; bases outside gene matches: 10. Germline V CDR1 and CDR2: MGHDK, SYGVNS.

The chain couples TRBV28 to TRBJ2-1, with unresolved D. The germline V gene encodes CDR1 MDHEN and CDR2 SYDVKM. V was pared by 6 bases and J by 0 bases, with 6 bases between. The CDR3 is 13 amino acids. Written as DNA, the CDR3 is TGTGCCAGCAGCTGGTTCTCCTACAATGAGCAGTTCTTC. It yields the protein CASSWFSYNEQFF.

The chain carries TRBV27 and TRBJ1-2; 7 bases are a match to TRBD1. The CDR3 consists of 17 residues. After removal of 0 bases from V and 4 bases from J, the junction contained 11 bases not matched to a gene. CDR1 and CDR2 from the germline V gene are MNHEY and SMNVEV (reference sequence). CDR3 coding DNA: TGTGCCAGCAGTTTATCAGGGGGCGCGAGTGGGGGCTATGGCTACACCTTC. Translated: CASSLSGGASGGYGYTF.

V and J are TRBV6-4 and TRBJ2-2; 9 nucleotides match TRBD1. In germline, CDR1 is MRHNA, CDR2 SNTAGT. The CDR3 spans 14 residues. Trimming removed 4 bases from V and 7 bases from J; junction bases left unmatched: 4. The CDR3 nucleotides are TGTGCCAGCAGTGGGACAGGGGAGAACGGGGAGCTGTTTTTT. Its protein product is CASSGTGENGELFF.

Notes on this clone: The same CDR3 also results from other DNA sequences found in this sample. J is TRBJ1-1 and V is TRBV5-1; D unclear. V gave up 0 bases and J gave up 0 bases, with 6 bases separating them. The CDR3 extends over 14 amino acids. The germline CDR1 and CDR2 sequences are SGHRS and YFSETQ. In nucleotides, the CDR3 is TGCGCCAGCAGCTTGGGACAAATGAACACTGAAGCTTTCTTT. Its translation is CASSLGQMNTEAFF.

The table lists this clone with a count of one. This CDR3 reads CALRRDPYEQYF. DNA of the CDR3: TGTGCCTTAAGGCGGGATCCCTACGAGCAGTACTTC. V usage is TRBV6-4 and J usage is TRBJ2-7; TRBD2 is a possible D gene (6 bases). The germline V gene has CDR1 MRHNA and CDR2 SNTAGT. The CDR3 spans 12 residues. V lost 11 bases, J lost 2 bases, and 13 bases lay in between.

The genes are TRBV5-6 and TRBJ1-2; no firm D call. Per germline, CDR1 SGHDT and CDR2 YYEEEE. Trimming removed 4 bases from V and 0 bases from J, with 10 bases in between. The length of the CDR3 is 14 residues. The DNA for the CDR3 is TGTGCCAGCAGCCAGAAGACCACTAACTATGGCTACACCTTC. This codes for CASSQKTTNYGYTF. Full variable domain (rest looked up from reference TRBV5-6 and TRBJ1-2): DAGVTQSPTHLIKTRGQQVTLRCSPKSGHDTVSWYQQALGQGPQFIFQYYEEEERQRGNFPDRFSGHQFPNYSSELNVNALLLGDSALYLCASSQKTTNYGYTFGSGTRLTVV.

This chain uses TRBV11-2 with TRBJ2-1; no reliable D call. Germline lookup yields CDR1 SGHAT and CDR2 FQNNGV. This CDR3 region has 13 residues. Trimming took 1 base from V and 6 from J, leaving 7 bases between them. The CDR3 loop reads CASSLVAPNEQFF. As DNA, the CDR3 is TGTGCCAGCAGCTTAGTGGCTCCCAATGAGCAGTTCTTC.

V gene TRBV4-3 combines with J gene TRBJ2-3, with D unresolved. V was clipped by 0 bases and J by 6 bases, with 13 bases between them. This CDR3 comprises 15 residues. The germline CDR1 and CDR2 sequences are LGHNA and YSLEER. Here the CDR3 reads CASSQELAEWDTQYF. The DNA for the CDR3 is TGCGCCAGCAGCCAAGAATTAGCAGAGTGGGATACGCAGTATTTT.